This T cell receptor (beta chain) was sequenced for a study of blood T cells in healthy people across ages. Germline loops: CDR1 MNHEY, CDR2 SMNVEV (reference sequence). The V and J ends lost 8 bases and 1 base, in that order; junction bases with no gene match: 6. The CDR3 spans 15 residues. A J-beta primer mix and a sample-barcoded 5' primer were used in a second PCR of roughly 6 to 11 cycles. TCRdb itself ran the 5' RACE reads through MiXCR, one entry per CDR3 protein. The table lists around 650,000 distinct CDR3 sequences, around 43% of them singletons. This clonotype was seen only a few times. The clonotype was recovered from a man older than 75 in good health. This rearrangement joins TRBV27 to TRBJ2-3, with 10 positions matching TRBD1. Material for sequencing was blood. CDR3 sequence reads: CASGDRGRGTDTQYF. CDR3 DNA sequence: TGTGCCAGCGGGGACAGGGGAAGGGGCACAGATACGCAGTATTTT.